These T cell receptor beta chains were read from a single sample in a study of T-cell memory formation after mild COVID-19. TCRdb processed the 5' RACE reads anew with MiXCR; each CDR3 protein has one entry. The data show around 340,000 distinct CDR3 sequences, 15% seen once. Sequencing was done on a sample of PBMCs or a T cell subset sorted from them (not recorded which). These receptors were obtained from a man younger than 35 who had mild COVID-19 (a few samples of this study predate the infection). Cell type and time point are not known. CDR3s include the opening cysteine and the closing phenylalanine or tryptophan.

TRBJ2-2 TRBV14 CASSQAPAGWAGELFF
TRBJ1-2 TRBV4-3 CASSQWLAAGYGYTF
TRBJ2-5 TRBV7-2 CASTRLNWETQYF
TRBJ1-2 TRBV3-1 CASSPGTGYYGYTF
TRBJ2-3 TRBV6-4 CASSDRAGFPSDTQYF
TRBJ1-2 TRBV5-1 CASSEGQGTYGYTF
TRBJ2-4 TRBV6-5 CASRPAGQGPGNIQYF
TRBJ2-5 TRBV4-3 CASSEKIAGQETQYF
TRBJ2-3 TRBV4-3 CASSQARADASDTQYF
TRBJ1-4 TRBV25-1 CASSGRDRVNEKLFF
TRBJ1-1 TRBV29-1 CSAGLNTEAFF
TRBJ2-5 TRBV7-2 CASSRMGGGAETQYF
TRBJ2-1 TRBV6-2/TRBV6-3 CASSLGAGEQFF
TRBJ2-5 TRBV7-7 CASSSSRLETQYF
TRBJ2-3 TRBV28 CASGGSDTQYF
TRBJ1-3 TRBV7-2 CASSRQSSGNTIYF
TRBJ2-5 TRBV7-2 CASSPLAGIETQYF
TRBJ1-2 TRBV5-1 CASSLWEQGAISEYGYTF
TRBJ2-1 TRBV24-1 CATSDLEGNEQFF
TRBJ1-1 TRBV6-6 CASSTRTGERGTEAFF
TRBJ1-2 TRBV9 CASSPSMSRGYGYTF
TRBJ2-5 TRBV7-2 CASRPSGGRRETQYF
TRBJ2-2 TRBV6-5 CASSQPGHHGELFF
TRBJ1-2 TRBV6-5 CASSVQAAYGYTF
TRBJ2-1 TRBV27 CASLAPNNEQFF
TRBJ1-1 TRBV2 CASKDRGVLKAFF
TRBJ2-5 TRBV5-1 CASSSGTGVNIGQYF
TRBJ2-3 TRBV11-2 CASSLRGGQGTDTQYF